A single sample is the source of the 17 T cell receptor beta chains below, sequenced in a study of cytomegalovirus exposure and HLA in healthy donors. A multiplex PCR was run with 60 Vbeta primers and 13 Jbeta primers. Assay used: immunoSEQ multiplex PCR; TCRdb lists only in-frame clones, some missing. Of about 210,000 clones listed, around 80% are singletons. Input material: PBMCs. The source is a man between 35 and 55 years old in good health and CMV-seropositive.

CDR3 region: CASSQEGIANTYEQYF. Written as DNA, the CDR3 is TGTGCCAGCAGCCAAGAGGGGATAGCGAATACCTACGAGCAGTACTTC. This chain uses TRBV4-2 with TRBJ2-7, with a weak D call TRBD2 (5 bases). The CDR3 covers 16 residues. The germline V and J ends were trimmed by 0 bases and 2 bases, with 14 bases remaining between them. CDR1 and CDR2 from the germline V gene are LGHNA and YNFKEQ.

This clone was seen only a few times. This sequence joins TRBV2 and TRBJ1-1; possible D gene TRBD1, 5 bases. The CDR3 runs to 14 residues. CDR1 and CDR2 from the germline V gene are SNHLY and FYNNEI. Deletions cut 2 bases from V and 4 bases from J, with 11 bases between. The CDR3 DNA follows: TGTGCCAGCAGTGAAAACAGGCCGGGCACTGAAGCTTTCTTT. Protein sequence: CASSENRPGTEAFF.

The count of this clone is one. The chain links TRBV5-1 to TRBJ2-3; 10 bases fit TRBD2. The CDR3 covers 16 residues. V gave up 4 bases and J gave up 6 bases; unmatched junction bases: 11. Germline V lookup: CDR1 SGHRS, CDR2 YFSETQ. CDR3 in amino acids: CASSAGSSGRKDTQYF. In DNA form, the CDR3 reads TGCGCCAGCAGCGCAGGATCTAGCGGGAGAAAGGATACGCAGTATTTT.

The chain is built from TRBV27 and TRBJ2-1; TRBD2 matches 10 bases. Germline lookup yields CDR1 MNHEY and CDR2 SMNVEV (reference sequence). Unmatched junction bases numbered 13, after V lost 5 bases and J lost 6 bases. This CDR3 is 17 amino acids long. The CDR3 sequence is CASSTTSRGLASNEQFF. In DNA form, the CDR3 reads TGTGCCAGCAGTACGACGTCTAGGGGACTAGCGAGCAATGAGCAGTTCTTC.

The rearrangement joins TRBV5-1 to TRBJ1-1; possible D gene TRBD1, 6 bases. V dropped 0 bases and J dropped 4 bases, with 13 bases sitting between them. The CDR3 is made up of 15 amino acids. Germline V gives CDR1 SGHRS, CDR2 YFSETQ. In DNA form, the CDR3 reads TGCGCCAGCAGCTTGGGCGGGCTGGGGGCCACTGAAGCTTTCTTT. Amino acids: CASSLGGLGATEAFF.

The gene calls are TRBV30 and TRBJ1-2, with 7 nucleotides matching TRBD1. V lost 4 bases to trimming and J lost 7 bases; unmatched junction nucleotides: 6. Looked up from germline, CDR1 is GTSNPN and CDR2 is SVGIG (reference sequence). CDR3 length equals 12 residues. Here the CDR3 reads CAWMTGTLGYTF. In DNA, the CDR3 is TGTGCCTGGATGACAGGGACTCTTGGCTACACCTTC.

The rearrangement links TRBV5-6 to TRBJ2-1; no clear D. Germline V lookup: CDR1 SGHDT, CDR2 YYEEEE. With 6 bases removed from V and 4 bases from J, the gap between germline ends came to 5 bases. The CDR3 extends over 11 amino acids. CDR3 residues: CASNIYNEQFF. Written as DNA, the CDR3 is TGTGCCAGCAACATTTACAATGAGCAGTTCTTC. The full variable domain, completed using reference TRBV5-6 and TRBJ2-1, is DAGVTQSPTHLIKTRGQQVTLRCSPKSGHDTVSWYQQALGQGPQFIFQYYEEEERQRGNFPDRFSGHQFPNYSSELNVNALLLGDSALYLCASNIYNEQFFGPGTRLTVL.

The V gene is TRBV9, the J gene TRBJ2-2; D remains ambiguous. The CDR3 contains 14 residues. V was shortened by 2 bases and J by 5 bases, with 10 bases between the two germline ends. CDR1 is SGDLS, CDR2 YYNGEE, per germline. The CDR3 DNA is TGTGCCAGCAGCGTCACTTGGGCTACCGGGGAGCTGTTTTTT. It encodes CASSVTWATGELFF.

This clone was picked up one time. The chain links TRBV27 to TRBJ1-1, with a possible D match to TRBD1 (5 bases). V dropped 2 bases and J dropped 0 bases, with 7 bases sitting between them. CDR3 size: 14 residues. CDR1 and CDR2 from the germline V gene are MNHEY and SMNVEV (reference sequence). CDR3 nucleotides: TGTGCCAGCAGTTTACTGGGGCTGAACACTGAAGCTTTCTTT. Encoded protein: CASSLLGLNTEAFF.

The J gene is TRBJ2-1, the V gene TRBV27, with 12 bases matching TRBD2. Trimming cost V 3 bases and J 7 bases; bases outside gene matches: 4. The germline CDR1 and CDR2 sequences are MNHEY and SMNVEV (reference sequence). The CDR3 sequence is 15 residues long. The DNA of the CDR3 is TGTGCCAGCAGTTTGGGCACTAGCGGGAGGAATGAGCAGTTCTTC. This codes for CASSLGTSGRNEQFF.

V is TRBV4-1 and J is TRBJ2-1; 9 positions agree with TRBD2. V lost 1 base, J lost 4 bases, and 2 bases stayed unmatched. The CDR3 is 15 amino acids. Germline CDR1 MGHRA, CDR2 YSYEKL. The CDR3 nucleotides read TGCGCCAGCAGCCAAGGGCTAGCGGGATACAATGAGCAGTTCTTC. Protein: CASSQGLAGYNEQFF.

This clone turned up a few times. The chain carries TRBV19 and TRBJ2-5; TRBD1 agrees at 9 bases. The CDR3 is made up of 14 amino acids. From germline, CDR1 is LNHDA and CDR2 SQIVND (reference sequence). After removal of 6 bases from V and 3 bases from J, the junction contained 5 bases not matched to a gene. CDR3 in amino acids: CASRLTGGEETQYF. The DNA of the CDR3 is TGTGCCAGTAGATTGACAGGGGGGGAAGAGACCCAGTACTTC. Full variable domain (missing parts from reference TRBV19 and TRBJ2-5): DGGITQSPKYLFRKEGQNVTLSCEQNLNHDAMYWYRQDPGQGLRLIYYSQIVNDFQKGDIAEGYSVSREKKESFPLTVTSAQKNPTAFYLCASRLTGGEETQYFGPGTRLLVL.

This clone was counted a single time. The chain joins TRBV7-2 to TRBJ2-1, with 12 bases identical to TRBD2. V was pared by 3 bases and J by 7 bases, with 10 bases of the junction left unmatched. CDR3 length: 17 amino acids. Germline lookup yields CDR1 SGHTA and CDR2 FQGNSA. CDR3 region: CASSFTSGLAGKNEQFF. The CDR3 region has the DNA TGTGCCAGCAGCTTCACCTCAGGACTAGCGGGAAAGAATGAGCAGTTCTTC. Full variable domain (remainder filled in from reference TRBV7-2 and TRBJ2-1): GAGVSQSPSNKVTEKGKDVELRCDPISGHTALYWYRQSLGQGLEFLIYFQGNSAPDKSGLPSDRFSAERTGGSVSTLTIQRTQQEDSAVYLCASSFTSGLAGKNEQFFGPGTRLTVL.

The rearrangement uses TRBV30 and TRBJ1-1; D is undetermined. V was cut by 2 bases and J by 4 bases, with 17 bases left in between. The germline CDR1 and CDR2 sequences are GTSNPN and SVGIG (reference sequence). The CDR3 runs 15 residues. CDR3 sequence: CAWSTQTVGGTEAFF. DNA of the CDR3: TGTGCCTGGAGTACCCAGACGGTTGGAGGCACTGAAGCTTTCTTT.

The chain uses TRBV5-1 and TRBJ2-1; TRBD2 is a possible D gene (5 bases). Per germline, CDR1 SGHRS and CDR2 YFSETQ. CDR3 size: 12 residues. The V gene lost 4 bases and the J gene lost 9 bases, with 11 bases spanning the gap. CDR3 region: CASSRGLGEQFF. DNA of the CDR3: TGCGCCAGCAGCCGAGGACTTGGTGAGCAGTTCTTC.

The V call is TRBV18, the J call TRBJ1-1; perhaps TRBD1 as D (6 bases). Germline V gene data show CDR1 as KGHSH and CDR2 as LQKENI. The CDR3 contains 15 residues. Trimming stripped 1 base from V and 6 bases from J, with 15 bases between. CDR3 loop: CASSPLGGNAAEAFF. The CDR3 nucleotides are TGTGCCAGCTCACCACTTGGGGGCAATGCGGCTGAAGCTTTCTTT.

The gene calls are TRBV9 and TRBJ2-1; 10 bases map to TRBD2. Germline loops: CDR1 SGDLS, CDR2 YYNGEE. This CDR3 spans 15 amino acids. With 2 bases clipped from V and 9 bases from J, the junction kept 8 bases outside the gene matches. The CDR3 nucleotides read TGTGCCAGCAGCGTTATCGGGACTAGCGTAACTGAGCAGTTCTTC. Protein: CASSVIGTSVTEQFF.